This T cell receptor (beta chain) emerged from a study of T cells in localized non-small cell lung cancer. The method was immunoSEQ multiplex PCR; TCRdb's version includes in-frame clones alone and lacks a portion of them. The sample lists some 10,000 clones, around 84% occurring once. This CDR3 region has 19 residues. Germline CDR1 is MDHEN and CDR2 is SYDVKM. V was cut by 5 bases and J by 0 bases, with 23 bases left in between. The rearrangement joins TRBV28 to TRBJ1-5; D not certain. The clonotype was recovered from a male donor at least 60 years old with stage III lung adenocarcinoma. Material: peripheral blood, obtained before any cancer treatment. CDR3 region: CASSPPPRTGSNSNQPQHF. The CDR3 nucleotides read TGTGCCAGCAGTCCCCCCCCACGAACCGGGTCAAATAGCAATCAGCCCCAGCATTTT.